The 30 T cell receptor beta chains given below trace back to one sample, sequenced in a study of blood T cell repertoires in COVID-19. Profiled with immunoSEQ multiplex PCR; TCRdb holds only in-frame clones, not every one. The table includes approximately 75,000 clones, 88% detected once. Sample: peripheral blood. The source is a man aged 45-65 years with acute or convalescent COVID-19.

CDR3 sequence: CAWSRGNQETQYF. The CDR3 nucleotides read TGTGCCTGGAGCCGAGGAAACCAAGAGACCCAGTACTTC. This rearrangement joins TRBV30 to TRBJ2-5; unclear D gene. V dropped 3 bases and J dropped 0 bases, with 8 bases sitting between them. Germline V lookup: CDR1 GTSNPN, CDR2 SVGIG (reference sequence). CDR3 length: 13 amino acids.

A single count supports this clone. The chain recombines TRBV27 with TRBJ1-2; TRBD1 is a possible D gene (5 bases). CDR1 is MNHEY, CDR2 SMNVEV, per germline (reference sequence). V was cut by 1 base and J by 8 bases, with 23 bases left in between. CDR3 length equals 17 residues. The CDR3 sequence: CASSLYPTVSMVGGYTF. The CDR3 bases are TGTGCCAGCAGTTTATACCCGACAGTATCTATGGTTGGCGGCTACACCTTC.

The rearrangement uses TRBV4-1 and TRBJ1-5; TRBD1 might be the D (5 bases). The CDR3 spans 15 residues. V lost 1 base and J 4 bases, leaving 11 bases between the germline ends. From germline, CDR1 is MGHRA and CDR2 YSYEKL. CDR3 protein: CASSQVFRENQPQHF. The CDR3 DNA follows: TGCGCCAGCAGCCAAGTGTTCAGGGAAAATCAGCCCCAGCATTTT.

The genes are TRBV7-9 and TRBJ1-1; TRBD1 matches at 10 bases. Trimming cost V 6 bases and J 4 bases; bases outside gene matches: 5. Germline values: CDR1 SEHNR, CDR2 FQNEAQ (reference sequence). The CDR3 spans 14 residues. CDR3 DNA: TGTGCCAGCAGTCGACAGGGGGCAGTCACTGAAGCTTTCTTT. This codes for CASSRQGAVTEAFF.

The J gene is TRBJ1-3, the V gene TRBV27; TRBD1 might be the D (5 bases). This CDR3 is built from 15 residues. The ends were cut back, 6 bases at V and 0 bases at J, with 12 bases in the middle. Germline V gene sequence: CDR1 MNHEY, CDR2 SMNVEV (reference sequence). CDR3 bases: TGTGCCAGCAGCCGGGGGGGTAGCTCTGGAAACACCATATATTTT. Encoded protein: CASSRGGSSGNTIYF.

In DNA, the CDR3 is TGCGCCAGCAGCTTGGGACAGCGGGCCGGGGAGCTGTTTTTT. It codes for CASSLGQRAGELFF. The chain has TRBV5-1 and TRBJ2-2; tentative D call: TRBD2 (6 bases). The CDR3 covers 14 residues. Deletions cut 0 bases from V and 6 bases from J, with 9 bases between. The germline CDR1 and CDR2 sequences are SGHRS and YFSETQ.

The gene calls are TRBV27 and TRBJ2-3; TRBD2 aligns across 14 bases. V lost 4 bases and J lost 1; bases outside the gene matches: 1. There are 16 residues in the CDR3. Germline CDR1 reads MNHEY; CDR2 reads SMNVEV (reference sequence). The CDR3, as DNA: TGTGCCAGCAGTTGGGGACTAGCGGGGGGCACAGATACGCAGTATTTT. Translated, it gives CASSWGLAGGTDTQYF.

V usage is TRBV6-1 and J usage is TRBJ2-7; TRBD2 might be the D (5 bases). The germline V and J ends were trimmed by 1 base and 3 bases, with 13 bases remaining between them. Germline values: CDR1 MNHNS, CDR2 SASEGT. The CDR3 contains 15 residues. The CDR3 region has the DNA TGTGCCAGCAGTGAAGGTCACGGGATAGTCTACGAGCAGTACTTC. It is translated as CASSEGHGIVYEQYF.

V usage is TRBV18 and J usage is TRBJ2-7; 7 bases align to TRBD1. The CDR3 has 14 amino acids. Germline CDR1 KGHSH, CDR2 LQKENI. V shed 3 bases and J 5 bases; nucleotides not matched to a gene: 7. The CDR3 protein is CASSPTGYGNEQYF. The CDR3 bases are TGTGCCAGCTCACCGACAGGGTACGGCAACGAGCAGTACTTC.

The V call is TRBV10-2, the J call TRBJ1-5, with D unresolved. Trimming cost V 1 base and J 7 bases, with 8 bases left between them. CDR3 length: 13 amino acids. Germline-derived CDR1 and CDR2 are WSHSY and SAAADI. The CDR3 reads CASSEFEGQPQHF. CDR3 nucleotides: TGCGCCAGCAGTGAGTTTGAGGGCCAGCCCCAGCATTTT.

A single count supports this clone. The chain couples TRBV6-5 to TRBJ2-5, with 7 bases matching TRBD1. This CDR3 is built from 14 residues. Germline V CDR1 and CDR2: MNHEY, SVGAGI. The ends lost 0 bases at V and 4 bases at J; junction bases unmatched: 2. The DNA for the CDR3 is TGTGCCAGCAGTTACTCTCGACAGGGAGAGACCCAGTACTTC. Its translation: CASSYSRQGETQYF.

The genes are TRBV28 and TRBJ1-3; D is uncertain. In germline, CDR1 is MDHEN, CDR2 SYDVKM. V was pared by 2 bases and J by 4 bases, with 12 bases between. CDR3 length: 15 amino acids. For the CDR3, the DNA is TGTGCCAGCAGTTTAATGAGGGTCGGGGGAAACACCATATATTTT. Protein product: CASSLMRVGGNTIYF.

V is TRBV9 and J is TRBJ2-2; TRBD1 agrees at 10 bases. Losses at the gene ends were 4 bases for V and 4 bases for J; bases not matched to a gene: 7. CDR1 SGDLS and CDR2 YYNGEE come from the germline V gene. The CDR3 totals 16 residues. Here the CDR3 DNA reads TGTGCCAGCAGCTCCCGGGACAGGGGTTTCACCGGGGAGCTGTTTTTT. Amino acid sequence: CASSSRDRGFTGELFF. Full variable domain (remainder filled in from reference TRBV9 and TRBJ2-2): DSGVTQTPKHLITATGQRVTLRCSPRSGDLSVYWYQQSLDQGLQFLIQYYNGEERAKGNILERFSAQQFPDLHSELNLSSLELGDSALYFCASSSRDRGFTGELFFGEGSRLTVL.

The rearrangement uses TRBV25-1 and TRBJ1-5; no clear D. Trimming removed 5 bases at V and 1 base at J, with 9 bases between. The CDR3 length is 14 residues. CDR1 and CDR2 from the germline V gene are MGHDK and SYGVNS. The CDR3 DNA reads TGTGCCAGCAGTAGTTGGCAGAGCAATCAGCCCCAGCATTTT. This codes for CASSSWQSNQPQHF.

J is TRBJ2-3 and V is TRBV10-2, with 9 positions matching TRBD1. Germline V lookup: CDR1 WSHSY, CDR2 SAAADI. This CDR3 spans 13 amino acids. The V and J ends lost 4 bases and 8 bases, in that order; junction bases with no gene match: 4. The CDR3 is CASSVEQGATQYF. In DNA, the CDR3 is TGCGCCAGCAGTGTCGAACAGGGGGCTACGCAGTATTTT.

This chain uses TRBV5-1 with TRBJ2-2; D might be TRBD1 (6 bases). Germline CDR1 and CDR2: SGHRS and YFSETQ. The CDR3 runs 14 residues. V gave up 0 bases and J gave up 4 bases, with 7 bases separating them. The DNA for the CDR3 is TGCGCCAGCAGCTTGGACAGGGCCACCGGGGAGCTGTTTTTT. Protein sequence: CASSLDRATGELFF.

This chain links TRBV19 with TRBJ1-2; 7 nucleotides align to TRBD1. CDR3 length: 15 amino acids. In germline, CDR1 is LNHDA, CDR2 SQIVND (reference sequence). The junction had 4 bases not matched to a gene; V was cut back by 1 base and J by 2 bases. The CDR3 protein is CASSIVGQLNYGYTF. For the CDR3, the DNA is TGTGCCAGTAGTATAGTGGGACAGCTGAACTATGGCTACACCTTC.

The rearrangement links TRBV24-1 to TRBJ1-5; TRBD1 agrees at 8 bases. The CDR3 is 19 residues long. The germline V gene encodes CDR1 KGHDR and CDR2 SFDVKD. With V trimmed by 5 bases and J by 2 bases, 16 bases remained unmatched. CDR3: CATSGVRDRFQGRNQPQHF. The CDR3 DNA is TGTGCCACCAGTGGCGTCCGGGACAGGTTCCAGGGACGCAATCAGCCCCAGCATTTT.

V is TRBV28 and J is TRBJ1-2; D remains unclear. Germline V gene data show CDR1 as MDHEN and CDR2 as SYDVKM. The CDR3 is 13 residues long. Trimming stripped 3 bases from V and 4 bases from J, with 9 bases between. This chain's CDR3 is CASSLVRIYGYTF. The CDR3, as DNA: TGTGCCAGCAGTTTGGTCAGGATCTATGGCTACACCTTC.

This clone was recorded once. The chain uses TRBV4-1 and TRBJ2-7, with 8 bases fitting TRBD1. The germline CDR1 and CDR2 sequences are MGHRA and YSYEKL. The trim removed 3 bases at V and 2 bases at J, leaving 3 bases unmatched. The CDR3 extends over 14 amino acids. The CDR3 sequence is CASSHPDRAYEQYF. CDR3 bases: TGCGCCAGCAGCCACCCGGACAGGGCCTACGAGCAGTACTTC.

The chain links TRBV24-1 to TRBJ1-2, with 12 bases matching TRBD1. Trimming removed 4 bases from V and 5 bases from J; junction bases left unmatched: 13. CDR3 length: 18 residues. Germline V CDR1 and CDR2: KGHDR, SFDVKD. The CDR3 coding sequence is TGTGCCACCAGTGACGACCGACCGGGACAGGGGGCGCGTTATGGCTACACCTTC. Encoded protein: CATSDDRPGQGARYGYTF.

V usage is TRBV10-3 and J usage is TRBJ2-4; D is possibly TRBD1 (6 bases). The CDR3 is 13 residues long. V lost 8 bases to trimming and J lost 7 bases, with 15 bases between them. Germline CDR1 ENHRY, CDR2 SYGVKD. Here the CDR3 reads CAIGRTAWNIQYF. For the CDR3, the DNA is TGTGCCATCGGCAGGACAGCATGGAACATTCAGTACTTC.

This chain uses TRBV7-9 with TRBJ2-7; D may be TRBD1 (7 bases). CDR3 length equals 12 residues. The germline V and J ends were trimmed by 5 bases and 6 bases, with 11 bases remaining between them. Looked up from germline, CDR1 is SEHNR and CDR2 is FQNEAQ (reference sequence). This CDR3 reads CASSPQGGEQYF. The DNA of the CDR3 is TGTGCCAGCAGCCCCCAGGGGGGCGAGCAGTACTTC.

The chain employs TRBV18 and TRBJ1-4, with D hard to call. V lost 3 bases and J lost 6, with 17 bases in between. CDR3 size: 16 residues. Germline-derived CDR1 and CDR2 are KGHSH and LQKENI. The CDR3 protein is CASSPFDYGMYEKLFF. CDR3 sequence (DNA): TGTGCCAGCTCACCTTTTGACTATGGGATGTATGAAAAACTGTTTTTT.

This clone showed up just once. V gene TRBV6-6 combines with J gene TRBJ1-6; 7 bases match TRBD1. J gave up 10 bases and V 6 bases, and 12 bases lay outside the gene matches. Germline assignment: CDR1 MNHNY and CDR2 SVGAGI (reference sequence). The length of the CDR3 is 15 residues. Here the CDR3 reads CASRQQSTGNSPLHF. CDR3 DNA: TGTGCCAGCAGACAGCAATCGACAGGGAACTCACCCCTCCACTTT.

Only one count was recorded for this clone. The junction does not match germline at one end; this may be a read error. The rearrangement uses TRBV29-1 and TRBJ2-2, with TRBD1 identical over 7 bases. The germline V gene has CDR1 SQVTM and CDR2 ANQGSEA. The CDR3 is 15 residues long. As DNA, the CDR3 is TGCAGCGTGGAAGTAGGGGGCGACAACACCGGGGAGCTGTTTTTT. As protein: CSVEVGGDNTGELFF.

The rearrangement uses TRBV28 and TRBJ1-5; 8 bases are a match to TRBD1. CDR3 size: 15 residues. Germline V CDR1 and CDR2: MDHEN, SYDVKM. Trimming cost V 7 bases and J 4 bases; bases outside gene matches: 9. CDR3 nucleotide sequence: TGTGCCAGCACCCTCGGACAGGGCAGTAATCAGCCCCAGCATTTT. This encodes CASTLGQGSNQPQHF.

The chain joins TRBV14 to TRBJ1-1; 8 bases fit TRBD1. V lost 10 bases and J lost 4; bases outside the gene matches: 8. Germline CDR1 SGHDN, CDR2 FVKESK. The CDR3 sequence is 13 residues long. The CDR3 bases are TGTGCCACCCGACAGGGGCCAGGCACTGAAGCTTTCTTT. Its translation is CATRQGPGTEAFF.

The chain joins TRBV19 to TRBJ1-1; D is unclear. V lost 1 base to trimming and J lost 9 bases, with 9 bases between them. CDR3 length: 12 amino acids. In germline, CDR1 is LNHDA, CDR2 SQIVND (reference sequence). The CDR3 protein is CASSIGAYQAFF. DNA for the CDR3: TGTGCCAGTAGTATAGGAGCTTATCAAGCTTTCTTT.

V usage is TRBV25-1 and J usage is TRBJ1-2, with 10 bases aligning to TRBD1. The CDR3 has 13 residues. Trimming cost V 5 bases and J 8 bases; bases outside gene matches: 5. Germline CDR1 MGHDK, CDR2 SYGVNS. CDR3 coding DNA: TGTGCCAGCAGTAAGACAGGGGGCTTAGGCTACACCTTC. Translated: CASSKTGGLGYTF.